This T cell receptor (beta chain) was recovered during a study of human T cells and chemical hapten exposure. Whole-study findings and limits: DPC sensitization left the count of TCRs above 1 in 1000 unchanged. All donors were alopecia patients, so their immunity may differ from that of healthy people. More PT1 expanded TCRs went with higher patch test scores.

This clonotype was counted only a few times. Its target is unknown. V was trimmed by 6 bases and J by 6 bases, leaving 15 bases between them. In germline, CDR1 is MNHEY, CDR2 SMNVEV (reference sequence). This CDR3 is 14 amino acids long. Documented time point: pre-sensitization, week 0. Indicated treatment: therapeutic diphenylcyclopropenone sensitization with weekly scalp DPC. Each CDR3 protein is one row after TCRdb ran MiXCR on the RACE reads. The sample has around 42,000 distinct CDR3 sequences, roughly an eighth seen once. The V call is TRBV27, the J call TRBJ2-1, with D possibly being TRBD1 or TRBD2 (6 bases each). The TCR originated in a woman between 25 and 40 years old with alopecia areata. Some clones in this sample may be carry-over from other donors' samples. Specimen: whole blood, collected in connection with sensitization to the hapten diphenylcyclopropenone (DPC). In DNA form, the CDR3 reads TGTGCCAGCAGACGAGGGGGGCGCGTCAATGAGCAGTTCTTC. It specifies CASRRGGRVNEQFF.